This TCR beta chain was recorded in a study of beta chain features in type 1 diabetes. As every portion of the isolated RNA was reverse transcribed, the sequencing read expressed TCRB transcripts. Naive, central memory and regulatory T cell samples averaged about 3.57 million reads. TCRdb's table, derived via immunoSEQ multiplex PCR, lists solely in-frame clones and lacks some. Of around 290,000 clones listed, under 8.5% were seen once; the top ten hold more than 0.9%. This clone was seen at least ten times. Purity (above 98%) was reached by all sorted populations. The CDR3 runs 15 residues. Germline-derived CDR1 and CDR2 are SGHTA and FQGNSA. After removal of 2 bases from V and 7 bases from J, the junction contained 9 bases not matched to a gene.

Sequenced sample: central memory CD4+ T cells from blood. The receptor's source is a woman younger than 35 in good health. The genes are TRBV7-2 and TRBJ2-7; 9 bases are shared with TRBD1. The DNA of the CDR3 is TGTGCCAGCAGCTTAATGGGACAGGGTATAAGGGAGCAGTACTTC. Protein: CASSLMGQGIREQYF.